This T cell receptor beta chain was identified in a study of control samples from healthy donors and cancer patients. The repertoire was sequenced with immunoSEQ multiplex PCR; TCRdb's copy has only in-frame clones and lacks some. Altogether roughly 170,000 clones are present, 80% to 95% being singletons, with the ten largest covering just over 2%. Trimming stripped 0 bases from V and 1 base from J, with 10 bases between. The CDR3 is 15 residues long. Per the germline V gene, CDR1 is SGHNT and CDR2 is YYREEE (reference sequence). The sequenced sample was blood. The clonotype originates from a woman aged 35 to 49 in good health. The rearrangement uses TRBV5-4 and TRBJ2-5; either TRBD1 or TRBD2 may supply D (5 bases each). The CDR3 reads CASSLGVGAQETQYF. CDR3 sequence (DNA): TGTGCCAGCAGCTTGGGTGTCGGGGCCCAAGAGACCCAGTACTTC.